The next 2 T cell receptor beta chains were all read from a single sample in a study of cytomegalovirus exposure and HLA in healthy donors. This PCR relied on a set of 60 Vbeta primers and 13 Jbeta primers. TCRdb keeps only in-frame clones here, not all; method: immunoSEQ multiplex PCR. The data hold hundreds of thousands of clones, with roughly 82% observed a single time. Sample: PBMCs. The receptor set was obtained from a man aged 35 to 55 in good health and CMV-seropositive.

The rearrangement joins TRBV7-8 to TRBJ2-1, with no clear D. V was shortened by 5 bases and J by 14 bases, with 25 bases between the two germline ends. Germline CDR1 SGHVS, CDR2 FQNEAQ. The CDR3 loop spans 15 amino acids. The CDR3 sequence: CASSGRLLSKELEFF. As DNA, the CDR3 is TGTGCCAGCAGCGGCCGACTCCTTTCTAAGGAATTGGAGTTCTTC.

The chain joins TRBV27 to TRBJ1-1, with unresolved D. V shed 3 bases and J shed 0 bases, with 11 bases lying between them. The germline V gene encodes CDR1 MNHEY and CDR2 SMNVEV (reference sequence). The length of the CDR3 is 15 residues. The CDR3: CASSFHFSMNTEAFF. The DNA of the CDR3 is TGTGCCAGCAGTTTCCACTTTTCTATGAACACTGAAGCTTTCTTT.